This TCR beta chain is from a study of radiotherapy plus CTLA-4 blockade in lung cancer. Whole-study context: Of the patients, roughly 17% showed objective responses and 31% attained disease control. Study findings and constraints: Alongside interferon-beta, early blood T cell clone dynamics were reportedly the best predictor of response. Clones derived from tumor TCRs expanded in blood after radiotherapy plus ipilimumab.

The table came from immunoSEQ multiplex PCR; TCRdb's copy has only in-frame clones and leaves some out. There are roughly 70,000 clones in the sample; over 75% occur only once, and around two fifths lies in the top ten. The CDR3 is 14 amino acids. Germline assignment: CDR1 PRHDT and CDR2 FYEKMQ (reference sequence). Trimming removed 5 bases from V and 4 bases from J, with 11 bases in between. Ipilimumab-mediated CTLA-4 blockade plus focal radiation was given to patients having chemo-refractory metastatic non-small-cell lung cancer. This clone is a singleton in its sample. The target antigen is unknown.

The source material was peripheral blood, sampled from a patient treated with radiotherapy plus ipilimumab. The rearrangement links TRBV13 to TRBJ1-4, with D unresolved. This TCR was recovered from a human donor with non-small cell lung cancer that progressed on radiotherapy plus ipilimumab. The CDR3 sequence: CASSPRGDNEKLFF. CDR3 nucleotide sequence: TGTGCCAGCAGCCCACGGGGAGATAATGAAAAACTGTTTTTT. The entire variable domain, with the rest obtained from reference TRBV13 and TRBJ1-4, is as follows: AAGVIQSPRHLIKEKRETATLKCYPIPRHDTVYWYQQGPGQDPQFLISFYEKMQSDKGSIPDRFSAQQFSDYHSELNMSSLELGDSALYFCASSPRGDNEKLFFGSGTQLSVL.